One and the same sample provided the 6 T cell receptor beta chains below, sequenced in a study of T cell responses to AZD1222 COVID-19 vaccine. Clones were read by immunoSEQ multiplex PCR, and TCRdb kept only the in-frame ones, dropping some. The repertoire has approximately 260,000 clones, more than 85% of them found once; the top ten carry 0.55%. Sequenced material: peripheral blood, taken on day 0 of AZD1222 vaccination. All receptors come from an adult in good health.

The genes are TRBV6-5 and TRBJ2-1, with 9 bases fitting TRBD1. V trimming: 0 bases; J trimming: 5 bases; junction bases outside the gene matches: 2. CDR3 length: 15 residues. The germline V gene encodes CDR1 MNHEY and CDR2 SVGAGI. CDR3 nucleotide sequence: TGTGCCAGCAGTTACTCTTGGACAGGGGACAATGAGCAGTTCTTC. It translates to CASSYSWTGDNEQFF.

The chain uses TRBV6-5 and TRBJ1-1; 7 nucleotides agree with TRBD1. V was pared by 6 bases and J by 8 bases, with 6 bases of the junction left unmatched. Germline V lookup: CDR1 MNHEY, CDR2 SVGAGI. CDR3 size: 12 residues. The CDR3 DNA sequence: TGTGCCAGCAGCCGTGGACAGGCAGAAGCTTTCTTT. Its translation: CASSRGQAEAFF.

The chain combines TRBV5-4 with TRBJ2-7; TRBD2 is a possible D gene (5 bases). The germline V gene encodes CDR1 SGHNT and CDR2 YYREEE (reference sequence). V was clipped by 4 bases and J by 0 bases, with 14 bases between them. This CDR3 has 15 residues. CDR3 sequence: CASSPGGISSYEQYF. The CDR3 DNA sequence: TGTGCCAGCAGCCCCGGAGGAATTAGCTCCTACGAGCAGTACTTC.

To note about this clone: Mismatch with germline at one junction end may stem from a read error. The chain uses TRBV7-9 and TRBJ1-1; possible D gene TRBD1, 5 bases. Germline CDR1 and CDR2: SEHNR and FQNEAQ (reference sequence). This CDR3 region has 12 residues. The CDR3 here is CASSIAGGEAFF. The CDR3 DNA reads as TGTGCCAGCAGCATAGCCGGAGGGGAGGCTTTCTTT.

This chain uses TRBV11-3 with TRBJ2-1, with D possibly TRBD2 on 6 matching bases. The CDR3 spans 11 residues. CDR1 SGHNT and CDR2 YENEEA come from the germline V gene. Deletions cut 6 bases from V and 10 bases from J, with 10 bases between. CDR3 DNA: TGTGCCAGCAGGGGGGAGGCAGAGCAGTTCTTC. Protein product: CASRGEAEQFF. Full variable domain (outside the CDR3, taken from reference TRBV11-3 and TRBJ2-1): EAGVVQSPRYKIIEKKQPVAFWCNPISGHNTLYWYLQNLGQGPELLIRYENEEAVDDSQLPKDRFSAERLKGVDSTLKIQPAELGDSAVYLCASRGEAEQFFGPGTRLTVL.

The chain recombines TRBV5-1 with TRBJ2-2, with TRBD2 matching 13 bases. CDR1 SGHRS and CDR2 YFSETQ come from the germline V gene. The J segment lost 6 bases and the V segment lost 4 bases, leaving 6 bases of the junction unmatched. The CDR3 is 16 residues long. The CDR3 nucleotides are TGCGCCAGCAGCGCACCGGGACTAGCGGGGTCCGGGGAGCTGTTTTTT. Amino acids: CASSAPGLAGSGELFF.